This TCR beta chain emerged from a study of T-cell reconstitution after alpha-beta-depleted transplantation in children. Per germline, CDR1 MNHEY and CDR2 SVGAGI. CDR3 length: 17 residues. The table lists this clonotype with a few counts. Sequence at one end of the junction differs from germline and may be a read error. Unique molecular identifiers were incorporated during preparation of the TCRbeta library. MiXCR, run by TCRdb on the PCR reads, gives a single entry per CDR3 protein. The repertoire has about 470,000 distinct CDR3 sequences, roughly two fifths of them found once; the top ten carry around 29%.

The chain combines TRBV6-5 with TRBJ2-1; 9 bases are shared with TRBD2. This TCR came from a girl aged 2-10 years with aplastic anemia, due to receive a stem cell transplant. The specimen was PBMCs, collected before TCRalphabeta/CD19-depleted stem cell transplant. This chain's CDR3 is CASRGLAGWSYQDEHFF. CDR3 nucleotides: TGTGCCAGCCGAGGGCTAGCGGGATGGAGTTATCAGGATGAGCATTTCTTC.